The sequence of this T cell receptor (beta chain) was determined in a study of cytomegalovirus exposure and HLA in healthy donors. Primers for the PCR totalled 60 Vbeta and 13 Jbeta. Some clones are missing from TCRdb's copy, which holds only in-frame ones; the method was immunoSEQ multiplex PCR. Seen here are roughly 120,000 clones, roughly 62% observed once, and the top ten hold less than 2%. The length of the CDR3 is 16 residues. V shed 2 bases and J 4 bases; nucleotides not matched to a gene: 7. Germline loops: CDR1 MNHNS, CDR2 SASEGT. The receptor was isolated from a young man in good health and CMV-seropositive. Sequencing was performed on PBMCs. The chain joins TRBV6-1 to TRBJ2-1; TRBD2 aligns across 8 bases. For the CDR3, the DNA is TGTGCCAGCAGTGAATCTACGGGAGGGGGGTACAATGAGCAGTTCTTC. Its translation is CASSESTGGGYNEQFF.